Presented here are 17 T cell receptor beta chains from one specimen sequenced in a study of Graves' ophthalmopathy and Graves' hyperthyroidism (dated by TCRdb to 2017 to 2018). Reads for this sample came from an Illumina HiSeq 2000. TCR beta CDR3 regions were amplified from RNA transcripts for repertoire sequencing. The first round of RT-PCR was done with HTBI primers and the Qiagen OneStep RT-PCR kit, and was followed by a second round of multiplex PCR, then size selection and purification. In-frame beta chains were kept once TCRdb had trimmed the public reads at Q25 with fastp and called clones with MiXCR. Entries are consolidated by CDR3 protein sequence, retaining the most common genes and DNA. This sample gives about 400,000 distinct CDR3 sequences in total; around 16% of them show up just once. The top ten constitute around 1.6% of the sample. The sequencing input was peripheral blood. The receptors come from a woman aged 18-35 years with Graves' ophthalmopathy. Donor details come from another sample of the same person, matched by shared clones.

This clonotype was seen at least ten times. The genes are TRBV10-3 and TRBJ1-1; a possible D gene is TRBD1 (5 bases). The CDR3 is 14 amino acids. Trimming removed 2 bases at V and 5 bases at J, with 12 bases between. Per germline, CDR1 ENHRY and CDR2 SYGVKD. The chain's CDR3 is CAISENGAGTEAFF. The CDR3 coding sequence is TGTGCCATCAGTGAGAATGGGGCGGGGACTGAAGCTTTCTTT.

There are many counts of this clonotype. The chain carries TRBV11-2 and TRBJ1-6; D call uncertain. This CDR3 is built from 17 residues. The V gene lost 0 bases and the J gene lost 0 bases, with 9 bases spanning the gap. CDR1 is SGHAT and CDR2 is FQNNGV in the germline V gene. The CDR3 DNA follows: TGTGCCAGCAGCTTAGAGATCGGGGTCTCCTATAATTCACCCCTCCACTTT. This encodes CASSLEIGVSYNSPLHF.

This clonotype was seen at least ten times. The CDR3 DNA sequence: TGCGCCAGCAGCCAAGATAAGTATAGCAATCAGCCCCAGCATTTT. Translated, it gives CASSQDKYSNQPQHF. The chain couples TRBV4-3 to TRBJ1-5, with D uncertain. Trimming removed 0 bases at V and 0 bases at J, with 6 bases between. Per germline, CDR1 LGHNA and CDR2 YSLEER. The CDR3 covers 15 residues.

The chain links TRBV29-1 to TRBJ2-7; a possible D gene is TRBD1 (7 bases). CDR3 length: 14 amino acids. Trimming stripped 4 bases from V and 5 bases from J, with 18 bases between. CDR1 and CDR2 from the germline V gene are SQVTM and ANQGSEA. The CDR3 here is CSVVNIRGRNEQYF. The CDR3 nucleotides read TGCAGCGTTGTAAATATCAGGGGGAGGAACGAGCAGTACTTC.

This clonotype is a singleton in its sample. This chain's CDR3 is CATSDLGTANTGELFF. DNA of the CDR3: TGTGCCACCAGTGATTTGGGGACAGCGAACACCGGGGAGCTGTTTTTT. The chain combines TRBV24-1 with TRBJ2-2, with 7 bases matching TRBD1. J lost 0 bases, V lost 0 bases, and 0 bases had no gene match. The CDR3 is 16 amino acids. Looked up from germline, CDR1 is KGHDR and CDR2 is SFDVKD.

The sample holds many counts of this clonotype. V is TRBV12-3 or TRBV12-4 and J is TRBJ2-5; 9 bases agree with TRBD1. V dropped 6 bases and J dropped 5; count of bases not matched to a gene: 10. The CDR3 spans 15 residues. The CDR3 reads CASRPTGGWGETQYF. CDR3 sequence (DNA): TGTGCCAGCAGGCCCACAGGGGGCTGGGGGGAGACCCAGTACTTC.

The chain carries TRBV30 and TRBJ2-7; 7 bases match TRBD1. Germline CDR1 reads GTSNPN; CDR2 reads SVGIG (reference sequence). The CDR3 is made up of 15 amino acids. Unmatched junction bases numbered 12, after V lost 3 bases and J lost 4 bases. The CDR3 DNA follows: TGTGCCTGGAGGAGGACGACAGGGCCTAGATACGAGCAGTACTTC. As protein: CAWRRTTGPRYEQYF.

This clonotype was detected many times. The V gene is TRBV19, the J gene TRBJ1-5, with TRBD1 identical over 9 bases. Trimming removed 6 bases from V and 6 bases from J; junction bases left unmatched: 15. The CDR3 has 17 amino acids. The germline CDR1 and CDR2 sequences are LNHDA and SQIVND (reference sequence). CDR3 sequence: CASSRTSTGGATQPQHF. The CDR3 DNA follows: TGTGCCAGTAGCCGAACCTCCACAGGGGGCGCAACTCAGCCCCAGCATTTT.

This clonotype was detected many times. The chain recombines TRBV6-5 with TRBJ1-1; D perhaps matches TRBD1 (6 bases). The CDR3 extends over 13 amino acids. The V end lost 0 bases, the J end lost 9 bases, and 11 bases lay between the germline ends. CDR1 is MNHEY, CDR2 SVGAGI, per germline. The CDR3 spells CASSYSTGKKAFF. CDR3 coding DNA: TGTGCCAGCAGTTACTCGACAGGCAAGAAAGCTTTCTTT.

This chain joins TRBV5-6 and TRBJ2-7; D is possibly TRBD1 or TRBD2 (5 bases each). Germline V gene data show CDR1 as SGHDT and CDR2 as YYEEEE. V lost 4 bases, J lost 3 bases, and 20 bases lay in between. The CDR3 has 16 amino acids. In DNA, the CDR3 is TGTGCCAGCAGCGCCGCCTCCGGGACCCCCGGCTACGAGCAGTACTTC. This codes for CASSAASGTPGYEQYF. Full variable domain (rest looked up from reference TRBV5-6 and TRBJ2-7): DAGVTQSPTHLIKTRGQQVTLRCSPKSGHDTVSWYQQALGQGPQFIFQYYEEEERQRGNFPDRFSGHQFPNYSSELNVNALLLGDSALYLCASSAASGTPGYEQYFGPGTRLTVT.

J is TRBJ1-3 and V is TRBV27; D is uncertain. Germline CDR1 MNHEY, CDR2 SMNVEV (reference sequence). This CDR3 comprises 14 residues. Between the trimmed V and J ends, which lost 5 bases and 4 bases, there was a span of 12 bases. The CDR3 region has the DNA TGTGCCAGCAGTCCGAAGCGAAGCGGAAACACCATATATTTT. Its translation is CASSPKRSGNTIYF.

This sequence joins TRBV28 and TRBJ1-2; D call uncertain. The CDR3 is 12 residues long. Germline-derived CDR1 and CDR2 are MDHEN and SYDVKM. V lost 4 bases and J lost 8, with 11 bases in between. CDR3 coding DNA: TGTGCCAGCAGTTGGCAGGACTTAGGCTACACCTTC. Amino acid sequence: CASSWQDLGYTF.

This clonotype appeared many times. The chain uses TRBV7-2 and TRBJ2-5; TRBD2 aligns across 8 bases. Trimming cost V 10 bases and J 5 bases; bases outside gene matches: 9. CDR1 is SGHTA and CDR2 is FQGNSA in the germline V gene. This CDR3 has 13 amino acids. The CDR3 DNA follows: TGTGCCAAATCAGCGGGAGCCGTGGAGACCCAGTACTTC. The encoded protein is CAKSAGAVETQYF. The entire variable domain, with the rest obtained from reference TRBV7-2 and TRBJ2-5, is as follows: GAGVSQSPSNKVTEKGKDVELRCDPISGHTALYWYRQSLGQGLEFLIYFQGNSAPDKSGLPSDRFSAERTGGSVSTLTIQRTQQEDSAVYLCAKSAGAVETQYFGPGTRLLVL.

The chain has TRBV6-1 and TRBJ1-1, with TRBD1 matching over 7 bases. The CDR3 is made up of 14 amino acids. J lost 0 bases, V lost 8 bases, and 6 bases had no gene match. CDR1 MNHNS and CDR2 SASEGT come from the germline V gene. The DNA of the CDR3 is TGTGCCAGCCCGGAGGGACAGCTGAACACTGAAGCTTTCTTT. This codes for CASPEGQLNTEAFF.

This clonotype has a count of ten or more. The chain couples TRBV6-2 or TRBV6-3 to TRBJ2-7, with 9 bases matching TRBD2. CDR1 is MNHEY and CDR2 is SVGEGT in the germline V gene. The CDR3 has 14 amino acids. J was trimmed by 6 bases and V by 4 bases; bases with no gene match: 7. The CDR3 loop reads CASSSLSGGAEQYF. DNA of the CDR3: TGTGCCAGCAGTTCACTTAGCGGGGGCGCCGAGCAGTACTTC.

This clonotype was recorded many times. The chain has TRBV5-5 and TRBJ2-6, with D hard to call. Germline V gene lookup returns CDR1 SGHKS and CDR2 YYEKEE (reference sequence). V was shortened by 0 bases and J by 4 bases, with 11 bases between the two germline ends. This CDR3 contains 16 residues. CDR3 in DNA: TGTGCCAGCAGCTTGGCTACTCCCTCCGGGGCCAACGTCCTGACTTTC. This translates into CASSLATPSGANVLTF.

The rearrangement uses TRBV6-5 and TRBJ2-5; D is possibly TRBD2 (6 bases). V was shortened by 4 bases and J by 11 bases, with 23 bases between the two germline ends. Germline values: CDR1 MNHEY, CDR2 SVGAGI. The CDR3 runs to 15 residues. CDR3 amino acids: CASSLFSGLLPEQYF. Written as DNA, the CDR3 is TGTGCCAGCAGTTTGTTTAGCGGCCTCCTACCGGAGCAGTACTTC.